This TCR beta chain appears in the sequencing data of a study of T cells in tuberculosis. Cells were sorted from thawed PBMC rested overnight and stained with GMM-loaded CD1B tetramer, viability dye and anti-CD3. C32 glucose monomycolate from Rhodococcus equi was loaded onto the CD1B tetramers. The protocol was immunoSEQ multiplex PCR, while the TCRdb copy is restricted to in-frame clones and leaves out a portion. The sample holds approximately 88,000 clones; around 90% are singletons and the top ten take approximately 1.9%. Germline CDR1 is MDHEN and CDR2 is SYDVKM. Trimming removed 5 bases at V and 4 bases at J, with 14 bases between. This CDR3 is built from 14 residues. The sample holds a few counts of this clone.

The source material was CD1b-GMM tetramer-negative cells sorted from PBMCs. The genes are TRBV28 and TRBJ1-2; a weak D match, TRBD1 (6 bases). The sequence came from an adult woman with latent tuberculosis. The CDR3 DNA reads TGTGCCAGCAGTACGGGACACCGCTCCTATGGCTACACCTTC. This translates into CASSTGHRSYGYTF.